This section outlines one TCR beta chain sequence together with its context. This specimen belongs to a study of patients and donors after allogeneic stem cell transplantation. TCRdb independently ran MiXCR on the RT-PCR reads; one entry per CDR3 protein. The sample contains approximately 170,000 distinct CDR3 sequences, more than 20% of which appear only once. The CDR3 is 14 amino acids. V lost 4 bases and J lost 5, with 11 bases in between. The germline V gene encodes CDR1 MGHRA and CDR2 YSYEKL. Sequencing used blood, either unsorted or a sorted T cell fraction (not recorded which). This clonotype originated in a human donor who was either an allogeneic HSCT recipient or a stem cell or donor lymphocyte infusion donor (not recorded which). It is not recorded whose cells these are; they may come from a transplant donor. The V gene is TRBV4-1, the J gene TRBJ1-4; D might be TRBD1 (5 bases). The CDR3 DNA reads TGCGCCAGCAGCCCGACAGAGAAGAATGAAAAACTGTTTTTT. Encoded protein: CASSPTEKNEKLFF.